The clone carrying this TCR beta chain has just a few counts. These data are taken from a study of type 1 regulatory T cells. TCRdb independently ran MiXCR on the reads; one entry per CDR3 protein. The table has 80,000 to 100,000 distinct CDR3 sequences, roughly 31% seen once. The receptor was isolated from a human donor in good health. The material sequenced was CD4+ T cells, either the whole sample or a sorted fraction (not recorded which).

CDR3 nucleotides: TGTGCCAGTTTGGGGGACTCTGGGGCCAACGTCCTGACTTTC. This encodes CASLGDSGANVLTF. The chain recombines TRBV28 with TRBJ2-6, with D perhaps given as TRBD1 or TRBD2 (5 bases each). The CDR3 totals 14 residues. The V end was cut by 9 bases, the J end by 0 bases, with 9 bases between. The germline CDR1 and CDR2 sequences are MDHEN and SYDVKM.